This is a list of T cell receptor beta chains from one sample in a study of T cells expressing NK-cell markers. TCRdb re-called the 5' RACE reads and shows each CDR3 protein once, DNA omitted. The sample data list 200,000 to 300,000 distinct CDR3 sequences. Sequenced input: blood T cells: a sorted CD56 or NKG2C T cell subset, CD4+ or CD8+ T cells, or bulk PBMC T cells (not recorded which). The receptors shown here come from a man between 18 and 35 years old in good health. Both conserved end residues are part of each CDR3.

j_call,v_call,cdr3_aa
TRBJ1-2,TRBV12-3/TRBV12-4,CASSFSREAGYTF
TRBJ2-6,TRBV20-1,CSASRTGTSPSGSNVLTF
TRBJ2-2,TRBV12-3/TRBV12-4,CASRGAVGLFF
TRBJ1-1,TRBV6-5,CASSYGGWAEAFF
TRBJ2-3,TRBV5-1,CASSLNYGTDTQYF
TRBJ2-2,TRBV20-1,CSASVGGRAGGELFF
TRBJ1-6,TRBV7-2,CASSLWQGNSPLHF
TRBJ2-1,TRBV12-3/TRBV12-4,CASSLLSRDNEQFF
TRBJ1-5,TRBV12-3/TRBV12-4,CASSPGIARPQHF
TRBJ1-5,TRBV7-2,CASSPIGATGQPQHF
TRBJ2-4,TRBV10-3,CATQAGGPDIQYF
TRBJ2-3,TRBV11-1,CASSFSDRLSTDTQYF
TRBJ1-1,TRBV12-3/TRBV12-4,CASSLAPTGGNTEAFF
TRBJ1-1,TRBV19,CATDEGVNTEAFF
TRBJ2-5,TRBV5-1,CASSLGDRGPEETQYF
TRBJ2-5,TRBV10-3,CATSRAETQYF
TRBJ1-5,TRBV10-3,CAIRGQGDQPQHF
TRBJ1-1,TRBV12-3/TRBV12-4,CASSQKRQGTEAFF
TRBJ2-1,TRBV3-1,CASSRRTSGRASYNEQFF
TRBJ2-1,TRBV11-2,CASSSLAGVGSSYNEQFF
TRBJ2-2,TRBV12-3/TRBV12-4,CGAGPNTGELFF